Listed below are T cell receptor beta chains from one sample, sequenced in a study of CD8+ T cells in alopecia areata. The repertoire was sequenced with immunoSEQ multiplex PCR; TCRdb's copy has only in-frame clones and lacks some. The top ten clones hold roughly 14% of a sample with approximately 180,000 clones, 50% to 60% of them seen once. Sequences were derived from CD4+ T cells sorted from blood, sampled at week 0. These receptors all come from a human donor with alopecia areata. The CDR3 runs from the conserved cysteine through the conserved F or W. The order of the fields is V gene, clone size, CDR3 length, J gene, D gene, CDR3 DNA, CDR3 protein. A D gene is named only where the DNA matches it firmly. Expanded clones are given a class, and other clones once, few, many or no size at all.

v_call: TRBV6-5
clone_size: NA
cdr3_length: 15
j_call: TRBJ1-3
d_call: NA
cdr3_nt: TGTGCCAGCACCCCCCGAGGAGGCTCTGGAAACACCATATATTTT
cdr3_aa: CASTPRGGSGNTIYF

v_call: TRBV29-1
clone_size: NA
cdr3_length: 14
j_call: TRBJ1-1
d_call: NA
cdr3_nt: TGCAGCGTTGAAGTACAGGGCTGGAACACTGAAGCTTTCTTT
cdr3_aa: CSVEVQGWNTEAFF

v_call: TRBV30
clone_size: NA
cdr3_length: 14
j_call: TRBJ2-2
d_call: NA
cdr3_nt: TGTGCCTGGAGGGAGGGACCAAGCACCGGGGAGCTGTTTTTT
cdr3_aa: CAWREGPSTGELFF

v_call: TRBV15
clone_size: few
cdr3_length: 16
j_call: TRBJ1-4
d_call: TRBD1
cdr3_nt: TGTGCCACCAGCAGAGGGGGGACAGCAACTAATGAAAAACTGTTTTTT
cdr3_aa: CATSRGGTATNEKLFF

v_call: TRBV5-1
clone_size: few
cdr3_length: 13
j_call: TRBJ2-5
d_call: NA
cdr3_nt: TGCGCCAGCAGCTTGGCGAGCTTCGAGACCCAGTACTTC
cdr3_aa: CASSLASFETQYF

v_call: TRBV11-2
clone_size: NA
cdr3_length: 14
j_call: TRBJ2-2
d_call: NA
cdr3_nt: TGTGCCAGCAGCTTAGTTCTGAACACCGGGGAGCTGTTTTTT
cdr3_aa: CASSLVLNTGELFF

v_call: TRBV30
clone_size: NA
cdr3_length: 13
j_call: TRBJ1-2
d_call: NA
cdr3_nt: TGTGCCTGGAGTGTCGAGGGGACCTATGGCTACACCTTC
cdr3_aa: CAWSVEGTYGYTF

v_call: TRBV29-1
clone_size: NA
cdr3_length: 15
j_call: TRBJ2-5
d_call: TRBD2
cdr3_nt: TGCAGCGCTCTAGGACTAGCGGGGGGATTGGAGACCCAGTACTTC
cdr3_aa: CSALGLAGGLETQYF

v_call: TRBV2
clone_size: NA
cdr3_length: 13
j_call: TRBJ2-3
d_call: TRBD2
cdr3_nt: TGTGCCAGCACAAGCGGGGGCACAGATACGCAGTATTTT
cdr3_aa: CASTSGGTDTQYF

v_call: TRBV29-1
clone_size: NA
cdr3_length: 14
j_call: TRBJ2-2
d_call: TRBD2
cdr3_nt: TGCAGCGTCGAACTAGCGGGGGTTACCGGGGAGCTGTTTTTT
cdr3_aa: CSVELAGVTGELFF

v_call: TRBV6-5
clone_size: NA
cdr3_length: 14
j_call: TRBJ1-4
d_call: TRBD1
cdr3_nt: TGTGCCAGCAGTAAACAGGGGGCTAATGAAAAACTGTTTTTT
cdr3_aa: CASSKQGANEKLFF

v_call: TRBV5-1
clone_size: NA
cdr3_length: 13
j_call: TRBJ2-7
d_call: TRBD1
cdr3_nt: TGCGCCAGCAGCCTGGGACAGCGCTACGAGCAGTACTTC
cdr3_aa: CASSLGQRYEQYF

v_call: TRBV29-1
clone_size: NA
cdr3_length: 12
j_call: TRBJ1-1
d_call: NA
cdr3_nt: TGCAGCGCTGCACTAGAGAACACTGAAGCTTTCTTT
cdr3_aa: CSAALENTEAFF

v_call: TRBV7-2
clone_size: NA
cdr3_length: 14
j_call: TRBJ2-3
d_call: TRBD2
cdr3_nt: TGTGCCAGCAGCCTAGCGGGGCGCACAGATACGCAGTATTTT
cdr3_aa: CASSLAGRTDTQYF

v_call: TRBV18
clone_size: NA
cdr3_length: 14
j_call: TRBJ2-7
d_call: TRBD1
cdr3_nt: TGTGCCAGCTCACGAGACAGGGATGCCTACGAGCAGTACTTC
cdr3_aa: CASSRDRDAYEQYF

v_call: TRBV5-1
clone_size: few
cdr3_length: 16
j_call: TRBJ1-1
d_call: NA
cdr3_nt: TGCGCCAGCAGCTTGGACGCATCCCCGGTCAACACTGAAGCTTTCTTT
cdr3_aa: CASSLDASPVNTEAFF

v_call: TRBV30
clone_size: NA
cdr3_length: 12
j_call: TRBJ2-1
d_call: NA
cdr3_nt: TGTGCCTTTGGACACGACTACAATGAGCAGTTCTTC
cdr3_aa: CAFGHDYNEQFF

v_call: TRBV29-1
clone_size: NA
cdr3_length: 12
j_call: TRBJ2-1
d_call: NA
cdr3_nt: TGCAGCGTTGTTAACAGGGACAATGAGCAGTTCTTC
cdr3_aa: CSVVNRDNEQFF

v_call: TRBV15
clone_size: NA
cdr3_length: 17
j_call: TRBJ1-2
d_call: TRBD1
cdr3_nt: TGTGCCACCAGCAGAGACCGGGACAGACGGATTAACTATGGCTACACCTTC
cdr3_aa: CATSRDRDRRINYGYTF

v_call: TRBV4-1
clone_size: NA
cdr3_length: 15
j_call: TRBJ1-1
d_call: TRBD1
cdr3_nt: TGCGCCAGCAGCCGACGGACAGGGGAGGGCACTGAAGCTTTCTTT
cdr3_aa: CASSRRTGEGTEAFF

v_call: TRBV29-1
clone_size: NA
cdr3_length: 13
j_call: TRBJ1-5
d_call: NA
cdr3_nt: TGCAGCGTTGGGGAAGAAGGGGATCAGCCCCAGCATTTT
cdr3_aa: CSVGEEGDQPQHF

v_call: TRBV2
clone_size: NA
cdr3_length: 13
j_call: TRBJ2-7
d_call: NA
cdr3_nt: TGTGCCAGCACCCCGCAGCGTACCTACGAGCAGTACTTC
cdr3_aa: CASTPQRTYEQYF

v_call: TRBV13
clone_size: NA
cdr3_length: 16
j_call: TRBJ1-5
d_call: NA
cdr3_nt: TGTGCCAGCAGCCTAGGCGGGCGCGGAAGCAATCAGCCCCAGCATTTT
cdr3_aa: CASSLGGRGSNQPQHF

v_call: TRBV5-4
clone_size: NA
cdr3_length: 13
j_call: TRBJ2-5
d_call: NA
cdr3_nt: TGTGCCAGCAGCCCCACCCGTCAAGAGACCCAGTACTTC
cdr3_aa: CASSPTRQETQYF

v_call: TRBV4-1
clone_size: few
cdr3_length: 14
j_call: TRBJ1-1
d_call: NA
cdr3_nt: TGCGCCAGCACGTCCGGGATCCTGGTCACTGAAGCTTTCTTT
cdr3_aa: CASTSGILVTEAFF

v_call: TRBV6-5
clone_size: NA
cdr3_length: 15
j_call: TRBJ1-6
d_call: TRBD1
cdr3_nt: TGTGCCAGCAGTCGCCCCGGGACAGTTGGAGGGCCCCTCCACTTT
cdr3_aa: CASSRPGTVGGPLHF

v_call: TRBV2
clone_size: NA
cdr3_length: 14
j_call: TRBJ1-1
d_call: NA
cdr3_nt: TGTGCCAGCAGTGGGGGCAGGGGTTATACTGAAGCTTTCTTT
cdr3_aa: CASSGGRGYTEAFF